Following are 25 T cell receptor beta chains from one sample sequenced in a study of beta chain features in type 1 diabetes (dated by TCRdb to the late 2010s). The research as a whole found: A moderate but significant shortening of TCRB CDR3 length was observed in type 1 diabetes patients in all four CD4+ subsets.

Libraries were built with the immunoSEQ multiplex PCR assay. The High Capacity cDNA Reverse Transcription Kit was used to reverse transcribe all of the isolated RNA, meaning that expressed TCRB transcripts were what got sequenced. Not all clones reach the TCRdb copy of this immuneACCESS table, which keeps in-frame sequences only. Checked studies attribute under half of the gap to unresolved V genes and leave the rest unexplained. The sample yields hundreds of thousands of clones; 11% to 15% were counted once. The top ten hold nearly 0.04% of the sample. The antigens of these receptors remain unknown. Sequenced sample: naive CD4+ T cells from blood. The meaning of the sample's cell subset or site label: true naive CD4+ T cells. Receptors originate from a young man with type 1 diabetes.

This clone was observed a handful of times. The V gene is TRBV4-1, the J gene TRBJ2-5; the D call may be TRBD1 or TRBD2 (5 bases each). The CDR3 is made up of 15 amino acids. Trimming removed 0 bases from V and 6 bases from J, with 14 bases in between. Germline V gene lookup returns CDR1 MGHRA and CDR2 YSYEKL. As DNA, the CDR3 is TGCGCCAGCAGCCAAGAGATACGCAGGGAGAAGACCCAGTACTTC. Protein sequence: CASSQEIRREKTQYF.

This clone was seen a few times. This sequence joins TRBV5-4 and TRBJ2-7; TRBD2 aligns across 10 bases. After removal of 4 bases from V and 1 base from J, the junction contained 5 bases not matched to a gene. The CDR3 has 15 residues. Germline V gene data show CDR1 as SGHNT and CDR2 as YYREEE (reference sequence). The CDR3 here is CASSPRTSGSYEQYF. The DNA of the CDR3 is TGTGCCAGCAGCCCTCGGACTAGCGGATCCTACGAGCAGTACTTC.

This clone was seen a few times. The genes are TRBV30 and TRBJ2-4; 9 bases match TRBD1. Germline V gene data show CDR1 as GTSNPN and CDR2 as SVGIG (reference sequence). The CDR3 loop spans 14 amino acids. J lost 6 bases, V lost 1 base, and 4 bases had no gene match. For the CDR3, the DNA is TGTGCCTGGAGTGCGGGACAGGGTAGAAACATTCAGTACTTC. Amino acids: CAWSAGQGRNIQYF.

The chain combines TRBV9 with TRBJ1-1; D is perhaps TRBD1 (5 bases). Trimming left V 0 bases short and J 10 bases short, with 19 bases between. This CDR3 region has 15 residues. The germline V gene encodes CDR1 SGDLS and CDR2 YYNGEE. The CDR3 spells CASSVDGGTVWGAFF. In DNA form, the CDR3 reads TGTGCCAGCAGCGTAGACGGAGGGACCGTTTGGGGAGCTTTCTTT.

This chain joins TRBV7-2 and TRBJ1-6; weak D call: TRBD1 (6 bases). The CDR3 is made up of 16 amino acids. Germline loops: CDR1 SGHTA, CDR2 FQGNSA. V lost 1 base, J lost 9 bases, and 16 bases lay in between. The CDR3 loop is CASSLGDTAWGSPLHF. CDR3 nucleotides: TGTGCCAGCAGCTTAGGGGACACCGCCTGGGGTTCACCCCTCCACTTT.

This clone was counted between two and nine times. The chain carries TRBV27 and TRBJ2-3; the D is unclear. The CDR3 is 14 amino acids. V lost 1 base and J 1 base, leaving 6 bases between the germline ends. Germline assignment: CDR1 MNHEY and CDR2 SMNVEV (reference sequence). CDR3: CASSLFAGTDTQYF. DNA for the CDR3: TGTGCCAGCAGTTTATTTGCCGGCACAGATACGCAGTATTTT.

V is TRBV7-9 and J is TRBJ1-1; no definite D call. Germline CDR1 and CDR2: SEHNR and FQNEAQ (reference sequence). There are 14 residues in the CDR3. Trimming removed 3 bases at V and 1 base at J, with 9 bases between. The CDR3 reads CASSFLGWNTEAFF. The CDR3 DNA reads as TGTGCCAGCAGCTTTCTGGGGTGGAACACTGAAGCTTTCTTT.

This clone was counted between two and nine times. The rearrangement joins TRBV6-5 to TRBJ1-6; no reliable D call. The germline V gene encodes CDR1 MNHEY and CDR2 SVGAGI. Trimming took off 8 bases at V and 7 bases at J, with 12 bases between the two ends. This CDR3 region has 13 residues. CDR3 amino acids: CASSPGYNSPLHF. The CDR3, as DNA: TGTGCCAGCTCTCCGGGCTACAATTCACCCCTCCACTTT.

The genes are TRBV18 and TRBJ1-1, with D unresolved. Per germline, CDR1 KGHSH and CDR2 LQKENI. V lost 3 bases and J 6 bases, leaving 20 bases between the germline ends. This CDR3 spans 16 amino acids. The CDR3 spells CASSPYGSSRHAEAFF. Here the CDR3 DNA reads TGTGCCAGCTCACCTTACGGCAGCAGCAGGCACGCTGAAGCTTTCTTT.

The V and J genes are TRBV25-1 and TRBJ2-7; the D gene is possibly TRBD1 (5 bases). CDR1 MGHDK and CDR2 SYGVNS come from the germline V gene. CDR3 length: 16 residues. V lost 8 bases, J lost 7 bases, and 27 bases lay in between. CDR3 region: CASSRESGHALREQYF. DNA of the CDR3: TGTGCCAGCTCACGTGAGTCTGGACACGCCCTTCGGGAGCAGTACTTC.

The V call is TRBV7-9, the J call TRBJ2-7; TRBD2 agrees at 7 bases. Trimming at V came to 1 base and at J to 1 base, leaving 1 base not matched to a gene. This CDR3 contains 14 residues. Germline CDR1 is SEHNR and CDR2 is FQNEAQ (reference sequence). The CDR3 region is CASSLGAGSYEQYF. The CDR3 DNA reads TGTGCCAGCAGCTTAGGAGCGGGATCCTACGAGCAGTACTTC.

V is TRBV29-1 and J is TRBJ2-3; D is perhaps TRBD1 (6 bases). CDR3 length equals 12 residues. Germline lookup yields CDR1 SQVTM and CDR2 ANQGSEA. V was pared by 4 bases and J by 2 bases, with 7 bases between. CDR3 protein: CSVGTDTDTQYF. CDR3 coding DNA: TGCAGCGTTGGGACAGACACAGATACGCAGTATTTT.

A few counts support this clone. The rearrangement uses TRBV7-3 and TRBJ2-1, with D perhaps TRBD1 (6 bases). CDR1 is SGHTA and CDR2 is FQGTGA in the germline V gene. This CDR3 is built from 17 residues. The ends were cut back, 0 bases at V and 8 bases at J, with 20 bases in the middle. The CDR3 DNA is TGTGCCAGCAGCTTAACTCCTTGGACAGAACAGATGGATGAGCAGTTCTTC. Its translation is CASSLTPWTEQMDEQFF.

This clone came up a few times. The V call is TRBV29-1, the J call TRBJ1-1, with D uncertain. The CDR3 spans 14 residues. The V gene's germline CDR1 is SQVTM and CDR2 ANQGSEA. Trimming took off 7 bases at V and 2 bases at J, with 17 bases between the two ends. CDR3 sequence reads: CSAIPAQINTEAFF. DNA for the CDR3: TGCAGCGCGATCCCGGCACAGATCAACACTGAAGCTTTCTTT.

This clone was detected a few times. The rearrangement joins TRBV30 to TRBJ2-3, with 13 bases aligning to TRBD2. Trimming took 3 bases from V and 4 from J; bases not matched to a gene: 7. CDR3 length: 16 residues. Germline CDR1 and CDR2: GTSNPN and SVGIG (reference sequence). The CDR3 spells CAWRPLGLAGADTQYF. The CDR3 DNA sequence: TGTGCCTGGAGACCATTAGGACTAGCGGGGGCAGATACGCAGTATTTT.

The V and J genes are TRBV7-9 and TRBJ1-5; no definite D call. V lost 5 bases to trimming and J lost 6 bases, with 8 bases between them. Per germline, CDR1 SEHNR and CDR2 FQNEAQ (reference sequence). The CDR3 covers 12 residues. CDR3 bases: TGTGCCAGCAGCCTGGCGGCTCAGCCCCAGCATTTT. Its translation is CASSLAAQPQHF.

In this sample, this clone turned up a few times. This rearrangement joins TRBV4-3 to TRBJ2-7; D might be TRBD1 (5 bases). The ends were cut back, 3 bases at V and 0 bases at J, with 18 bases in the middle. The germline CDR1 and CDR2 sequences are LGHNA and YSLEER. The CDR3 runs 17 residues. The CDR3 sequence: CASSHERRTPLSYEQYF. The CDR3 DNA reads TGCGCCAGCAGCCATGAACGTCGGACACCGCTCTCCTACGAGCAGTACTTC.

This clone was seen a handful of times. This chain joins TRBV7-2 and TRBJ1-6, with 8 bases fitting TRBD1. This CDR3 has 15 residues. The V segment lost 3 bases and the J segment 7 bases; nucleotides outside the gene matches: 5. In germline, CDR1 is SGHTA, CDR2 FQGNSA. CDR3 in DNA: TGTGCCAGCAGCTTCCGACAGGGGTGGAATTCACCCCTCCACTTT. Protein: CASSFRQGWNSPLHF.

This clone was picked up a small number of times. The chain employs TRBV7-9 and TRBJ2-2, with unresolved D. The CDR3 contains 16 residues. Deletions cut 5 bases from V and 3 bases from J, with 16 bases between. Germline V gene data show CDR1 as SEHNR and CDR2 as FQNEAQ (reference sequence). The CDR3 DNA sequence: TGTGCCAGCAGCCCATTACGTTCAGTGGACACCGGGGAGCTGTTTTTT. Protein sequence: CASSPLRSVDTGELFF.

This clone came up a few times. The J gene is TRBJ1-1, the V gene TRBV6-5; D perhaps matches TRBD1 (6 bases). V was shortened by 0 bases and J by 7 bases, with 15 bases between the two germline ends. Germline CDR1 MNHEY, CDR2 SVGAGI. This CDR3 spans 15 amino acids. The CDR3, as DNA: TGTGCCAGCAGTTACTCGATCGATCAGGGGTTTGAAGCTTTCTTT. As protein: CASSYSIDQGFEAFF.

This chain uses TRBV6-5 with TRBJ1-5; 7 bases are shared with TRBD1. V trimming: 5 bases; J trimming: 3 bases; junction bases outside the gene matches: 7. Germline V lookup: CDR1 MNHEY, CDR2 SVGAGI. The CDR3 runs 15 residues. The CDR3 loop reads CASSAGTAFNQPQHF. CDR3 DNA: TGTGCCAGCAGTGCCGGGACAGCATTCAATCAGCCCCAGCATTTT.

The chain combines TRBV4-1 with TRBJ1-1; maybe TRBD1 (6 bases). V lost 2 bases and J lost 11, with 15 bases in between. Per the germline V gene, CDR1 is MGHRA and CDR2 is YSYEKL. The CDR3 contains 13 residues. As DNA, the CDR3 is TGCGCCAGCAGCCAACTCCAGGGGAGCGGCGCTTTCTTT. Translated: CASSQLQGSGAFF.

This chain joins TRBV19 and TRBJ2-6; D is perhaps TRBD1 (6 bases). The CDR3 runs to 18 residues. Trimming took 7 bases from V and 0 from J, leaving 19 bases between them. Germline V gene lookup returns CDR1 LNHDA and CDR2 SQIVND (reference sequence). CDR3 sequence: CASKRPGQWDSGANVLTF. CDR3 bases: TGTGCCAGTAAACGGCCAGGACAGTGGGACTCTGGGGCCAACGTCCTGACTTTC.

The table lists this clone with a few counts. CDR3 in DNA: TGTGCCAGCAGCCCCAGGTTGGGACTTGGACATTCACCCCTCCACTTT. It translates to CASSPRLGLGHSPLHF. The J gene is TRBJ1-6, the V gene TRBV9, with D possibly matching TRBD1 (5 bases). This CDR3 spans 16 amino acids. V was pared by 4 bases and J by 8 bases, with 19 bases between. From germline, CDR1 is SGDLS and CDR2 YYNGEE.

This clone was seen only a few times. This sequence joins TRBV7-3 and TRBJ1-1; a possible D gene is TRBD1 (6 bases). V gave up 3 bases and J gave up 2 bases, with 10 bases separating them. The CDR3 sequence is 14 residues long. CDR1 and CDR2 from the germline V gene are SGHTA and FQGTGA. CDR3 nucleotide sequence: TGTGCCAGCAGCTTCGGAGGGGGAAACACTGAAGCTTTCTTT. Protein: CASSFGGGNTEAFF.